The 3 T cell receptor beta chains given below trace back to one sample, sequenced in a study of T cells in Graves' hyperthyroidism and ophthalmopathy. What was amplified from RNA transcripts were TCR beta CDR3 regions. The study used the HTBI primer set for a first-round RT-PCR of the TCR CDR3. Each CDR3 protein gets one entry after TCRdb re-called the multiplex PCR reads with MiXCR. The top ten hold around 7% of the sample, which has 500,000 to 750,000 distinct CDR3 sequences, approximately 15% seen once. Sequencing input: blood. The receptor source for this set is a woman aged 18-29 years with Graves' ophthalmopathy.

V is TRBV19 and J is TRBJ2-3; TRBD2 agrees at 9 bases. Germline CDR1 and CDR2: LNHDA and SQIVND (reference sequence). V trimming: 3 bases; J trimming: 5 bases; junction bases outside the gene matches: 3. The CDR3 loop spans 14 amino acids. CDR3 bases: TGTGCCAGTAGTATTGCGGGAGGGCAAGATACGCAGTATTTT. Translated, it gives CASSIAGGQDTQYF.

This clonotype was counted only a few times. The chain carries TRBV15 and TRBJ2-5, with 8 nucleotides matching TRBD1. V shed 0 bases, J shed 1 base, and the junction held 7 bases outside the gene matches. CDR1 and CDR2 (germline): LNHNV, YYDKDF (reference sequence). The CDR3 contains 17 residues. The CDR3, as DNA: TGTGCCACCAGCAGAGATCCCGGACAGGGTAGCCAAGAGACCCAGTACTTC. It specifies CATSRDPGQGSQETQYF.

This clonotype has ten or more counts. The V call is TRBV30, the J call TRBJ1-5, with D maybe TRBD1 (5 bases). The V end was cut by 2 bases, the J end by 7 bases, with 12 bases between. The CDR3 has 13 amino acids. Germline lookup yields CDR1 GTSNPN and CDR2 SVGIG (reference sequence). In nucleotides, the CDR3 is TGTGCCTGGAGTTCGCAGGGCTACCAGCCCCAGCATTTT. It is translated as CAWSSQGYQPQHF.